The present T cell receptor (beta chain) was sequenced within a study of T cells in Graves' hyperthyroidism and ophthalmopathy. Amplified TCR beta CDR3 regions came from RNA transcripts. The primer set for the first-round RT-PCR of the TCR CDR3 was HTBI. A single record per CDR3 protein comes from TCRdb applying MiXCR to the multiplex PCR reads. The repertoire includes some 350,000 distinct CDR3 sequences, roughly 25% of them detected once, and roughly 70% sits in the top ten. Between the trimmed V and J ends, which lost 4 bases and 3 bases, there was a span of 12 bases. CDR1 and CDR2 from the germline V gene are DFQATT and SNEGSKA (reference sequence). This CDR3 contains 13 residues.

This chain connects TRBV20-1 to TRBJ2-5; possibly TRBD2 for D (7 bases). Sequenced material: blood. This clonotype was sampled from a man in his fifties with Graves' hyperthyroidism. The CDR3 sequence: CSANGGGEETQYF. The CDR3 DNA is TGCAGTGCTAATGGGGGGGGCGAAGAGACCCAGTACTTC.